The next 24 T cell receptor beta chains were all read from a single sample in a study of PD-1 blockade in classical Hodgkin lymphoma (dated by TCRdb to about 2020). The time point tag for this specimen amounts to: cycle 4 day 1 (C4D1), after more than five weeks of nivolumab. All trial patients had relapsed after autologous stem cell transplantation, with cohorts A, B and C differing in prior brentuximab vedotin exposure. The library was produced with the immunoSEQ multiplex PCR assay. In TCRdb, the immuneACCESS table is reduced to in-frame sequences with V and J assigned. These tables do not hold every clone; where another copy was compared, an unresolved V gene accounts for under half, and the others remain unexplained. In all, the sample holds around 50,000 clones, and 85% to 90% of those were seen once. Approximately 14% of the sample comes from the top ten. The source material was peripheral blood mononuclear cells (PBMCs), sampled before the fourth cycle of nivolumab. These receptors all stem from a human donor with classical Hodgkin lymphoma.

The rearrangement uses TRBV6-4 and TRBJ2-3; unclear D gene. In germline, CDR1 is MRHNA, CDR2 SNTAGT. This CDR3 spans 15 amino acids. V shed 2 bases and J shed 0 bases, with 9 bases lying between them. The CDR3 DNA reads TGTGCCAGCAGTGACAAGGGATCTAGCACAGATACGCAGTATTTT. Translation gives CASSDKGSSTDTQYF.

The chain employs TRBV2 and TRBJ2-1, with D perhaps matching TRBD2 (5 bases). The CDR3 is 15 amino acids. V was trimmed by 7 bases and J by 4 bases, leaving 17 bases between them. In germline, CDR1 is SNHLY, CDR2 FYNNEI. Written as DNA, the CDR3 is TGTGCCAGCAATGTAAACGGACTTTCTTACAATGAGCAGTTCTTC. As protein: CASNVNGLSYNEQFF.

The chain carries TRBV19 and TRBJ1-2; 7 positions agree with TRBD1. Germline CDR1 is LNHDA and CDR2 is SQIVND (reference sequence). Germline trimming cut 2 bases from V and 8 bases from J; bases unmatched to any gene: 11. The CDR3 has 15 amino acids. The CDR3 region is CASSIIWDSRDGYTF. CDR3 nucleotides: TGTGCCAGTAGTATAATTTGGGACAGTAGGGACGGCTACACCTTC.

In this sample, this clone turned up a few times. The V call is TRBV5-1, the J call TRBJ1-2, with 7 bases fitting TRBD1. The CDR3 extends over 14 amino acids. Germline trimming cut 4 bases from V and 5 bases from J; bases unmatched to any gene: 8. Germline V gene lookup returns CDR1 SGHRS and CDR2 YFSETQ. The CDR3, as DNA: TGCGCCAGCAGCCCCGGGACAGAGCTTTATGGCTACACCTTC. Translation gives CASSPGTELYGYTF. Full variable domain (rest looked up from reference TRBV5-1 and TRBJ1-2): KAGVTQTPRYLIKTRGQQVTLSCSPISGHRSVSWYQQTPGQGLQFLFEYFSETQRNKGNFPGRFSGRQFSNSRSEMNVSTLELGDSALYLCASSPGTELYGYTFGSGTRLTVV.

The V and J genes are TRBV5-1 and TRBJ1-1; maybe TRBD1 (5 bases). The germline V gene encodes CDR1 SGHRS and CDR2 YFSETQ. V gave up 6 bases and J gave up 4 bases, with 28 bases separating them. The CDR3 covers 18 residues. CDR3 coding DNA: TGCGCCAGCACCCCAACTTGGGGTAAGCGGGGCAATTTCACTGAAGCTTTCTTT. Translation: CASTPTWGKRGNFTEAFF.

V usage is TRBV6-5 and J usage is TRBJ2-5, with D perhaps being TRBD1 or TRBD2 (6 bases each). Per the germline V gene, CDR1 is MNHEY and CDR2 is SVGAGI. The V and J ends lost 2 bases and 2 bases respectively, with 15 bases between them. This CDR3 region has 16 residues. CDR3 sequence reads: CASSYLLQGTQETQYF. For the CDR3, the DNA is TGTGCCAGCAGTTACCTCCTCCAGGGGACTCAAGAGACCCAGTACTTC.

The chain employs TRBV10-1 and TRBJ2-3; 8 bases agree with TRBD2. The V gene's germline CDR1 is WNHNN and CDR2 SYGVQD (reference sequence). The CDR3 is 14 amino acids. Trimming removed 6 bases from V and 4 bases from J; junction bases left unmatched: 6. As DNA, the CDR3 is TGCGCCAGCAGCCAAGCGGGAGCGGCAGATACGCAGTATTTT. This gives the protein CASSQAGAADTQYF.

The V gene is TRBV5-6, the J gene TRBJ1-5; D perhaps matches TRBD1 (5 bases). The CDR3 totals 13 residues. Trimming took 5 bases from V and 6 from J, leaving 12 bases between them. Germline V gene sequence: CDR1 SGHDT, CDR2 YYEEEE. The CDR3 loop is CASSWKGVQPQHF. Here the CDR3 DNA reads TGTGCCAGCAGTTGGAAAGGGGTTCAGCCCCAGCATTTT.

This clone was counted between two and nine times. Written as DNA, the CDR3 is TGTGCCAGCACCAGCTCGGGGCAACATGAGTCCTACAATGAGCAGTTCTTC. It specifies CASTSSGQHESYNEQFF. This chain links TRBV28 with TRBJ2-1, with D perhaps assigned TRBD1 or TRBD2 (5 bases each). Per germline, CDR1 MDHEN and CDR2 SYDVKM. CDR3 size: 17 residues. Trimming stripped 7 bases from V and 1 base from J, with 20 bases between.

J is TRBJ1-4 and V is TRBV10-3, with 9 positions matching TRBD1. Per the germline V gene, CDR1 is ENHRY and CDR2 is SYGVKD. After removal of 2 bases from V and 5 bases from J, the junction contained 9 bases not matched to a gene. The CDR3 length is 17 residues. In nucleotides, the CDR3 is TGTGCCATCAGTGAGCGCCTCACCGGGACAGGGAATGAAAAACTGTTTTTT. It yields the protein CAISERLTGTGNEKLFF.

V and J are TRBV28 and TRBJ2-7, with D perhaps matching TRBD1 or TRBD2 (6 bases each). The CDR3 has 16 residues. In germline, CDR1 is MDHEN, CDR2 SYDVKM. V was clipped by 5 bases and J by 5 bases, with 22 bases between them. The CDR3 reads CASSRLGQGTLHEQYF. The CDR3 DNA follows: TGTGCCAGCAGTCGCTTGGGGCAGGGGACTCTCCACGAGCAGTACTTC.

The rearrangement joins TRBV4-2 to TRBJ2-1, with 9 nucleotides matching TRBD1. Germline CDR1 reads LGHNA; CDR2 reads YNFKEQ. The CDR3 sequence is 17 residues long. V lost 4 bases to trimming and J lost 2 bases; unmatched junction nucleotides: 9. The CDR3 DNA sequence: TGTGCCAGCAGCCGTACAAAGGGACAGGGAGCCTACAATGAGCAGTTCTTC. Its translation: CASSRTKGQGAYNEQFF.

The chain links TRBV14 to TRBJ2-4; 8 positions match TRBD1. The J segment lost 1 base and the V segment lost 1 base, leaving 3 bases of the junction unmatched. This CDR3 comprises 16 residues. CDR1 SGHDN and CDR2 FVKESK come from the germline V gene. The DNA of the CDR3 is TGTGCCAGCAGCCAAGGACAGGGGCTGGCCAAAAACATTCAGTACTTC. This codes for CASSQGQGLAKNIQYF. Filled out from reference TRBV14 and TRBJ2-4, the complete variable domain reads EAGVTQFPSHSVIEKGQTVTLRCDPISGHDNLYWYRRVMGKEIKFLLHFVKESKQDESGMPNNRFLAERTGGTYSTLKVQPAELEDSGVYFCASSQGQGLAKNIQYFGAGTRLSVL.

The gene calls are TRBV7-2 and TRBJ2-1, with 11 bases lining up with TRBD2. Germline CDR1 is SGHTA and CDR2 is FQGNSA. V shed 5 bases, J shed 4 bases, and the junction held 4 bases outside the gene matches. The CDR3 consists of 15 residues. CDR3 protein: CASSILAGGYNEQFF. The CDR3 bases are TGTGCCAGCAGCATTCTAGCGGGAGGTTACAATGAGCAGTTCTTC.

This clone occurred a few times. The chain employs TRBV5-4 and TRBJ2-4; D is perhaps TRBD2 (5 bases). V shed 3 bases and J shed 4 bases, with 11 bases lying between them. The CDR3 totals 14 residues. Germline lookup yields CDR1 SGHNT and CDR2 YYREEE (reference sequence). CDR3 protein: CASSYREVKNIQYF. The DNA for the CDR3 is TGTGCCAGCAGCTACCGGGAAGTTAAAAACATTCAGTACTTC.

V usage is TRBV7-3 and J usage is TRBJ2-7; D might be TRBD1 or TRBD2, each matching 5 bases. V shed 1 base and J shed 0 bases, with 10 bases lying between them. Germline-derived CDR1 and CDR2 are SGHTA and FQGTGA. This CDR3 region has 15 residues. CDR3: CASSLKSGTSYEQYF. In nucleotides, the CDR3 is TGTGCCAGCAGCTTAAAATCAGGGACCTCCTACGAGCAGTACTTC.

This chain links TRBV5-1 with TRBJ2-1; a possible D gene is TRBD1 (5 bases). Trimming took off 4 bases at V and 7 bases at J, with 15 bases between the two ends. This CDR3 comprises 14 residues. In germline, CDR1 is SGHRS, CDR2 YFSETQ. The CDR3 loop is CASSHQGEGNEQFF. The CDR3 DNA is TGCGCCAGCAGCCATCAGGGTGAAGGTAATGAGCAGTTCTTC.

The V gene is TRBV28, the J gene TRBJ2-3; possibly TRBD2 for D (6 bases). The CDR3 is 17 residues long. V was shortened by 3 bases and J by 3 bases, with 19 bases between the two germline ends. Per germline, CDR1 MDHEN and CDR2 SYDVKM. CDR3 residues: CASSFQRASVGTDTQYF. In DNA form, the CDR3 reads TGTGCCAGCAGTTTCCAACGGGCTAGCGTGGGGACAGATACGCAGTATTTT.

This clone was recorded once. The chain has TRBV6-1 and TRBJ2-7; tentatively, D is TRBD1 or TRBD2 (6 bases each). The V gene lost 4 bases and the J gene lost 7 bases, with 20 bases spanning the gap. This CDR3 is 15 amino acids long. Germline V gene sequence: CDR1 MNHNS, CDR2 SASEGT. CDR3 bases: TGTGCCAGCAGTGCAGTTGGGGGGACAAGTATTGAGCAGTACTTC. Its protein is CASSAVGGTSIEQYF.

The chain recombines TRBV5-4 with TRBJ2-7, with D perhaps being TRBD1 or TRBD2 (6 bases each). The CDR3 has 16 amino acids. V was trimmed by 5 bases and J by 0 bases, leaving 18 bases between them. Germline V CDR1 and CDR2: SGHNT, YYREEE (reference sequence). The CDR3 DNA reads as TGTGCCAGCAGACCCGAGAGGGGGAGGCCCTCCTACGAGCAGTACTTC. Protein sequence: CASRPERGRPSYEQYF.

This clone turned up a few times. The chain recombines TRBV30 with TRBJ2-7; tentative D call: TRBD2 (7 bases). CDR3 size: 18 residues. The germline V and J ends were trimmed by 3 bases and 2 bases, with 26 bases remaining between them. Germline V gene sequence: CDR1 GTSNPN, CDR2 SVGIG (reference sequence). The DNA of the CDR3 is TGTGCCTGGAGAGGGGGGGTCAGCTCCACAACCCATGCCTACGAGCAGTACTTC. Its protein is CAWRGGVSSTTHAYEQYF.

The gene calls are TRBV6-6 and TRBJ2-3; 7 nucleotides match TRBD1. V lost 4 bases to trimming and J lost 1 base; unmatched junction nucleotides: 8. The CDR3 runs to 16 residues. Looked up from germline, CDR1 is MNHNY and CDR2 is SVGAGI (reference sequence). The CDR3 region has the DNA TGTGCCAGCAGTTCCAGCAGGGGGATAGGCACAGATACGCAGTATTTT. This codes for CASSSSRGIGTDTQYF.

V and J are TRBV18 and TRBJ1-4; a possible D gene is TRBD1 (5 bases). Germline assignment: CDR1 KGHSH and CDR2 LQKENI. This CDR3 region has 12 residues. Trimming shortened V by 3 bases and J by 8 bases, and 7 bases separated the two germline ends. The CDR3 coding sequence is TGTGCCAGCTCACCGGGGCCCGAAAAACTGTTTTTT. Its protein product is CASSPGPEKLFF.

The CDR3 nucleotides are TGTGCCAGCAGCTTTTCGTTCATAGGGACCTACGAGCAGTACTTC. This gives the protein CASSFSFIGTYEQYF. The rearrangement joins TRBV11-1 to TRBJ2-7; D ambiguous. V lost 3 bases and J lost 2, with 14 bases in between. The CDR3 runs 15 residues. Germline assignment: CDR1 SGHAT and CDR2 FQDESV (reference sequence).